This entry lists 16 T cell receptor beta chains sequenced from one sample in a study of sequential checkpoint blockade in melanoma. The treatment is: randomized to nivolumab then ipilimumab (arm A) or the reverse (arm B). Clones were read by immunoSEQ multiplex PCR, and TCRdb kept only the in-frame ones, dropping some. The sample records 20,000 to 25,000 clones, around 26% being singletons. Material: tumor tissue (inferred from file names), obtained from a patient given nivolumab and ipilimumab in sequence. Receptors were obtained from a human donor with melanoma.

The genes are TRBV11-3 and TRBJ1-5; D perhaps matches TRBD1 (6 bases). Germline lookup yields CDR1 SGHNT and CDR2 YENEEA. Trimming removed 7 bases from V and 1 base from J, with 20 bases in between. The CDR3 has 17 residues. This CDR3 reads CASTAWGREVSNQPQHF. The CDR3 DNA follows: TGTGCCAGCACCGCTTGGGGGCGGGAGGTAAGCAATCAGCCCCAGCATTTT.

In its sample, this clone was seen a few times. The CDR3 bases are TGCGCCAGCAGCCAAGACAACGGCTACGAGCAGTACTTC. Amino acid sequence: CASSQDNGYEQYF. This chain joins TRBV23-1 and TRBJ2-7; D is uncertain. TRBV23-1 is placed among ORFs of uncertain function. This CDR3 spans 13 amino acids. V was trimmed by 6 bases and J by 3 bases, leaving 12 bases between them.

The chain recombines TRBV18 with TRBJ1-4; maybe TRBD1 (5 bases). The CDR3 contains 16 residues. Deletions cut 2 bases from V and 0 bases from J, with 10 bases between. The germline V gene encodes CDR1 KGHSH and CDR2 LQKENI. The CDR3 sequence is CASSPALGATNEKLFF. The CDR3 coding sequence is TGTGCCAGCTCACCAGCTCTGGGGGCAACTAATGAAAAACTGTTTTTT.

The chain uses TRBV25-1 and TRBJ1-1, with D possibly matching TRBD1 (5 bases). The V end was cut by 1 base, the J end by 3 bases, with 12 bases between. The germline gives CDR1 MGHDK, CDR2 SYGVNS. This CDR3 spans 15 amino acids. CDR3 in amino acids: CASSEFMGLYTEAFF. CDR3 nucleotide sequence: TGTGCCAGCAGTGAATTTATGGGACTTTACACTGAAGCTTTCTTT.

The V call is TRBV19, the J call TRBJ2-7; 11 nucleotides align to TRBD2. V trimming: 3 bases; J trimming: 5 bases; junction bases outside the gene matches: 6. Germline assignment: CDR1 LNHDA and CDR2 SQIVND (reference sequence). The CDR3 has 15 residues. CDR3 in amino acids: CASSITSGSFDEQYF. The CDR3 coding sequence is TGTGCCAGTAGTATTACTAGCGGGAGCTTCGACGAGCAGTACTTC.

This chain joins TRBV5-1 and TRBJ2-1; TRBD2 matches at 9 bases. J gave up 8 bases and V 5 bases, and 11 bases lay outside the gene matches. Germline V gene data show CDR1 as SGHRS and CDR2 as YFSETQ. The length of the CDR3 is 15 residues. This chain's CDR3 is CASRAGTSKVYEQFF. Here the CDR3 DNA reads TGCGCCAGCAGGGCCGGGACTAGCAAGGTCTATGAGCAGTTCTTC.

This chain connects TRBV19 to TRBJ2-5; 13 positions agree with TRBD2. The CDR3 is made up of 19 amino acids. V lost 3 bases and J lost 3; bases outside the gene matches: 13. Germline CDR1 and CDR2: LNHDA and SQIVND (reference sequence). The DNA for the CDR3 is TGTGCCAGTAGTATCGGGACTAGCGGGACCTACTCACAAAAAGAGACCCAGTACTTC. This codes for CASSIGTSGTYSQKETQYF.

Ten or more counts support this clone. V usage is TRBV11-3 and J usage is TRBJ1-1; D is ambiguous. The CDR3 totals 14 residues. V was cut by 5 bases and J by 0 bases, with 10 bases left in between. CDR1 and CDR2 (germline): SGHNT, YENEEA. Here the CDR3 reads CASSGWAMNTEAFF. In DNA, the CDR3 is TGTGCCAGCAGCGGTTGGGCCATGAACACTGAAGCTTTCTTT.

This chain links TRBV2 with TRBJ2-1; the match to TRBD2 covers 7 bases. V lost 1 base to trimming and J lost 9 bases; unmatched junction nucleotides: 9. The length of the CDR3 is 15 residues. Germline CDR1 SNHLY, CDR2 FYNNEI. The CDR3 DNA sequence: TGTGCCAGCAGTGAAGGGCGGGGGTCCCAGGTTGAGCAGTTCTTC. Protein product: CASSEGRGSQVEQFF.

The CDR3 region is CSVESSGSFYDYNEQFF. The CDR3 DNA sequence: TGCAGCGTTGAATCTAGCGGGAGTTTCTACGACTACAATGAGCAGTTCTTC. The chain joins TRBV29-1 to TRBJ2-1; 10 bases are shared with TRBD2. The J segment lost 3 bases and the V segment lost 2 bases, leaving 10 bases of the junction unmatched. The CDR3 runs 17 residues. Germline-derived CDR1 and CDR2 are SQVTM and ANQGSEA.

V usage is TRBV5-1 and J usage is TRBJ1-2; TRBD1 matches at 8 bases. The CDR3 contains 14 residues. Per germline, CDR1 SGHRS and CDR2 YFSETQ. Trimming took 5 bases from V and 6 from J; bases not matched to a gene: 9. The CDR3 DNA is TGCGCCAGCAGACAGACGACGACAGGGGATGGCTACACCTTC. It yields the protein CASRQTTTGDGYTF.

The chain has TRBV9 and TRBJ1-1, with 7 bases matching TRBD1. This CDR3 is 15 amino acids long. CDR1 SGDLS and CDR2 YYNGEE come from the germline V gene. Unmatched junction bases numbered 5, after V lost 3 bases and J lost 0 bases. CDR3 loop: CASSAGTAVNTEAFF. The CDR3 nucleotides are TGTGCCAGCAGCGCCGGGACAGCAGTGAACACTGAAGCTTTCTTT.

The sample holds a few counts of this clone. J is TRBJ1-4 and V is TRBV11-3; 10 bases match TRBD1. V gave up 5 bases and J gave up 6 bases; unmatched junction bases: 9. Looked up from germline, CDR1 is SGHNT and CDR2 is YENEEA. The CDR3 length is 16 residues. The DNA for the CDR3 is TGTGCCAGCAGCCCCGGGACAGGGGCGGGGGATGAAAAACTGTTTTTT. Translation: CASSPGTGAGDEKLFF.

Sample share makes this clone medium-sized. V and J are TRBV11-3 and TRBJ1-4; 9 nucleotides agree with TRBD1. Germline V gene lookup returns CDR1 SGHNT and CDR2 YENEEA. J lost 4 bases, V lost 3 bases, and 3 bases had no gene match. The CDR3 has 15 amino acids. In nucleotides, the CDR3 is TGTGCCAGCAGCTTGGAGGGACAGGGTAATGAAAAACTGTTTTTT. Its translation is CASSLEGQGNEKLFF.

This clone occurred many times. The chain joins TRBV6-8 to TRBJ1-1; D not certain. CDR1 is MNHGY and CDR2 is SAAAGT in the germline V gene. The CDR3 has 13 residues. The ends were cut back, 2 bases at V and 6 bases at J, with 10 bases in the middle. The CDR3 is CASSYGEVAEAFF. The CDR3 DNA is TGTGCCAGCAGTTACGGGGAGGTGGCTGAAGCTTTCTTT.

This clone was seen ten or more times. This CDR3 is also generated by other DNA sequences in the sample. The chain couples TRBV28 to TRBJ1-5; the match to TRBD1 covers 9 bases. V was clipped by 7 bases and J by 6 bases; unmatched bases: 7. The CDR3 contains 14 residues. Per the germline V gene, CDR1 is MDHEN and CDR2 is SYDVKM. The CDR3 region is CASKGQGGSQPQHF. CDR3 DNA: TGTGCCAGCAAGGGACAGGGTGGTTCTCAGCCCCAGCATTTT.